The next 25 T cell receptor beta chains were all read from a single sample in a study of Ad26.COV2.S vaccination and SARS-CoV-2 variants. Treatment reported: around 19 received Ad26.COV2.S at low or high dose, single or two shots; 5 received placebo; per-sample allocation not given. Specimens were obtained on day 63 following the first vaccine or placebo injection. The repertoire was sequenced with immunoSEQ multiplex PCR; TCRdb's copy has only in-frame clones and lacks some. The data contain 440,000 or so clones, approximately 90% of them seen just once; the ten biggest clones take up 1.7%. The sample consisted of peripheral blood, taken in a trial of Ad26.COV2.S vaccine versus placebo. The receptor set was obtained from a person between 18 and 59 years old who received the Ad26.COV2.S COVID-19 vaccine or a placebo.

The CDR3 is CASSPSGGSNQPQHF. CDR3 nucleotide sequence: TGTGCCAGCTCACCATCTGGGGGGAGCAATCAGCCCCAGCATTTT. This rearrangement joins TRBV18 to TRBJ1-5, with D perhaps matching TRBD1 (5 bases). The ends were cut back, 2 bases at V and 1 base at J, with 9 bases in the middle. The CDR3 has 15 amino acids. Germline V lookup: CDR1 KGHSH, CDR2 LQKENI.

The V gene is TRBV11-3, the J gene TRBJ2-1; D remains unclear. This CDR3 contains 13 residues. Trimming pared 3 bases from V and 9 bases from J, leaving 12 bases between. Germline values: CDR1 SGHNT, CDR2 YENEEA. The CDR3 DNA follows: TGTGCCAGCAGCTTCGAACAGCAGCGTGAGCAGTTCTTC. It yields the protein CASSFEQQREQFF.

The rearrangement uses TRBV28 and TRBJ1-5; D is undetermined. V shed 2 bases and J shed 5 bases, with 10 bases lying between them. From germline, CDR1 is MDHEN and CDR2 SYDVKM. This CDR3 contains 14 residues. The CDR3, as DNA: TGTGCCAGCAGTTTAAGTGGGAGCGATCAGCCCCAGCATTTT. It specifies CASSLSGSDQPQHF.

The gene calls are TRBV6-5 and TRBJ1-2; TRBD1 matches at 8 bases. The CDR3 spans 13 residues. J was trimmed by 6 bases and V by 10 bases; bases with no gene match: 10. Per germline, CDR1 MNHEY and CDR2 SVGAGI. The chain's CDR3 is CATGGATANGYTF. CDR3 bases: TGTGCCACAGGGGGCGCGACGGCCAATGGCTACACCTTC.

The genes are TRBV19 and TRBJ1-2; 10 positions agree with TRBD1. The germline V gene has CDR1 LNHDA and CDR2 SQIVND (reference sequence). The CDR3 totals 17 residues. The ends lost 7 bases at V and 8 bases at J; junction bases unmatched: 19. CDR3 amino acids: CASTDPEPGQGKGGYTF. CDR3 DNA: TGTGCCAGTACCGATCCCGAGCCGGGACAGGGGAAGGGAGGCTACACCTTC.

The V gene is TRBV10-1, the J gene TRBJ2-7; D is perhaps TRBD1 (6 bases). The V gene's germline CDR1 is WNHNN and CDR2 SYGVQD (reference sequence). V gave up 4 bases and J gave up 1 base, with 14 bases separating them. This CDR3 is 15 amino acids long. The CDR3 region is CASSVSPGASYEQYF. In DNA form, the CDR3 reads TGCGCCAGCAGTGTCTCCCCAGGGGCATCCTACGAGCAGTACTTC.

This chain uses TRBV5-4 with TRBJ2-7, with TRBD2 as a possible D gene (5 bases). Trimming removed 4 bases at V and 1 base at J, with 18 bases between. This CDR3 is built from 16 residues. The germline V gene encodes CDR1 SGHNT and CDR2 YYREEE (reference sequence). As DNA, the CDR3 is TGTGCCAGCAGCCAGCTAGGACTTCCAGGTTCCTACGAGCAGTACTTC. Protein sequence: CASSQLGLPGSYEQYF.

The CDR3 DNA reads TGTGCCAGCAGTTACTCGGGGGACACCCTTTACAATGAGCAGTTCTTC. Its translation: CASSYSGDTLYNEQFF. This rearrangement joins TRBV6-5 to TRBJ2-1, with D maybe TRBD1 (6 bases). The CDR3 contains 16 residues. The V and J ends lost 0 bases and 4 bases respectively, with 13 bases between them. CDR1 and CDR2 from the germline V gene are MNHEY and SVGAGI.

The V gene is TRBV5-1, the J gene TRBJ2-7; D is possibly TRBD2 (6 bases). Trimming took off 4 bases at V and 5 bases at J, with 13 bases between the two ends. Germline CDR1 SGHRS, CDR2 YFSETQ. CDR3 size: 13 residues. The CDR3 nucleotides are TGCGCCAGCAGCCCCCTACTAGCCCACGAGCAGTACTTC. Its translation is CASSPLLAHEQYF.

This clone came up a few times. J is TRBJ1-6 and V is TRBV30; 10 nucleotides match TRBD1. There are 14 residues in the CDR3. Germline assignment: CDR1 GTSNPN and CDR2 SVGIG (reference sequence). V lost 1 base to trimming and J lost 7 bases; unmatched junction nucleotides: 1. The CDR3 region has the DNA TGTGCCTGGAGTGCGGGACAGGGGAATTCACCCCTCCACTTT. Translated: CAWSAGQGNSPLHF.

The chain's CDR3 is CASSLAPPELVNYEQYF. In DNA, the CDR3 is TGTGCCAGCAGCTTAGCCCCCCCGGAGCTGGTTAACTACGAGCAGTACTTC. The chain joins TRBV11-2 to TRBJ2-7; no reliable D call. This CDR3 is 17 amino acids long. V lost 1 base and J lost 3, with 19 bases in between. In germline, CDR1 is SGHAT, CDR2 FQNNGV.

The chain employs TRBV5-1 and TRBJ2-1; D ambiguous. CDR1 SGHRS and CDR2 YFSETQ come from the germline V gene. This CDR3 comprises 13 residues. The germline V and J ends were trimmed by 0 bases and 6 bases, with 7 bases remaining between them. The CDR3 reads CASSLAIGNEQFF. The DNA of the CDR3 is TGCGCCAGCAGCTTGGCCATCGGCAATGAGCAGTTCTTC.

V is TRBV7-9 and J is TRBJ1-4; D gene unclear. CDR3 size: 14 residues. V gave up 2 bases and J gave up 8 bases, with 12 bases separating them. CDR1 is SEHNR and CDR2 is FQNEAQ in the germline V gene (reference sequence). In DNA, the CDR3 is TGTGCCAGCAGCTTACCGGGCTTAGGGGAAAAACTGTTTTTT. Protein sequence: CASSLPGLGEKLFF.

This clone is a singleton in its sample. This chain connects TRBV6-6 to TRBJ1-2, with 8 bases identical to TRBD1. The CDR3 spans 14 residues. Germline CDR1 MNHNY, CDR2 SVGAGI (reference sequence). V lost 5 bases and J lost 6; bases outside the gene matches: 8. The CDR3 is CASSLLGTGNGYTF. For the CDR3, the DNA is TGTGCCAGCAGTCTCCTCGGGACAGGCAATGGCTACACCTTC.

The chain carries TRBV7-2 and TRBJ2-3; 13 nucleotides align to TRBD2. The V gene end was trimmed by 5 bases and the J gene end by 8 bases; junction bases not matched to a gene: 7. The CDR3 has 15 residues. CDR1 is SGHTA, CDR2 FQGNSA, per germline. The DNA for the CDR3 is TGTGCCAGCAGCACCGGACTAGCGGGGGCTAGTACGCAGTATTTT. It yields the protein CASSTGLAGASTQYF.

This chain links TRBV18 with TRBJ2-1; 7 positions agree with TRBD1. Germline-derived CDR1 and CDR2 are KGHSH and LQKENI. This CDR3 has 13 amino acids. J lost 6 bases, V lost 3 bases, and 2 bases had no gene match. CDR3 residues: CASSPTGINEQFF. In DNA, the CDR3 is TGTGCCAGCTCACCGACAGGGATCAATGAGCAGTTCTTC.

V and J are TRBV6-5 and TRBJ2-7; a weak D match, TRBD1 (6 bases). V lost 2 bases and J 0 bases, leaving 11 bases between the germline ends. There are 15 residues in the CDR3. Germline CDR1 and CDR2: MNHEY and SVGAGI. The CDR3 is CASSYRDTYSYEQYF. CDR3 nucleotides: TGTGCCAGCAGTTACCGGGACACCTACTCCTACGAGCAGTACTTC.

The V and J genes are TRBV7-9 and TRBJ1-2; D unclear. Looked up from germline, CDR1 is SEHNR and CDR2 is FQNEAQ (reference sequence). V lost 5 bases and J 6 bases, leaving 19 bases between the germline ends. This CDR3 region has 15 residues. Here the CDR3 reads CASSPLGEGMDGYTF. The DNA of the CDR3 is TGTGCCAGCAGCCCATTGGGCGAGGGAATGGATGGCTACACCTTC.

This clone was counted between two and nine times. This sequence joins TRBV9 and TRBJ1-5; no clear D. The germline CDR1 and CDR2 sequences are SGDLS and YYNGEE. The V end lost 5 bases, the J end lost 6 bases, and 12 bases lay between the germline ends. The CDR3 has 13 residues. CDR3 nucleotide sequence: TGTGCCAGCAGTTCTCTAAGCGGTCAGCCCCAGCATTTT. It translates to CASSSLSGQPQHF.

The V call is TRBV6-5, the J call TRBJ2-6, with D unclear. Germline V gene sequence: CDR1 MNHEY, CDR2 SVGAGI. The CDR3 extends over 15 amino acids. V lost 0 bases and J 0 bases, leaving 3 bases between the germline ends. This CDR3 is CASSYSISGANVLTF. Here the CDR3 DNA reads TGTGCCAGCAGTTACTCGATCTCTGGGGCCAACGTCCTGACTTTC.

This chain connects TRBV6-5 to TRBJ2-7, with a weak D call TRBD1 (5 bases). The germline V and J ends were trimmed by 0 bases and 7 bases, with 19 bases remaining between them. Looked up from germline, CDR1 is MNHEY and CDR2 is SVGAGI. This CDR3 is built from 16 residues. Here the CDR3 DNA reads TGTGCCAGCAGTTACTCGATGGTAGGGGAATCGAGGGAGCAGTACTTC. Translated, it gives CASSYSMVGESREQYF.

This clone was picked up one time. The chain combines TRBV5-1 with TRBJ1-1; 9 nucleotides agree with TRBD1. V shed 1 base and J 4 bases; nucleotides not matched to a gene: 8. Per germline, CDR1 SGHRS and CDR2 YFSETQ. There are 16 residues in the CDR3. The CDR3 DNA is TGCGCCAGCAGCTTGAGGGGACAGGGATGGAGCACTGAAGCTTTCTTT. It encodes CASSLRGQGWSTEAFF.

The chain links TRBV15 to TRBJ1-4; D call uncertain. Trimming took 3 bases from V and 4 from J, leaving 6 bases between them. The germline CDR1 and CDR2 sequences are LNHNV and YYDKDF (reference sequence). The CDR3 length is 13 residues. CDR3 protein: CATSSRFNEKLFF. CDR3 coding DNA: TGTGCCACCAGCAGCAGGTTTAATGAAAAACTGTTTTTT.

The chain is built from TRBV19 and TRBJ2-3; TRBD2 aligns across 7 bases. The CDR3 consists of 14 residues. J was trimmed by 6 bases and V by 10 bases; bases with no gene match: 13. In germline, CDR1 is LNHDA, CDR2 SQIVND (reference sequence). The CDR3 loop reads CATARGVGADTQYF. The CDR3 DNA follows: TGTGCCACCGCTCGGGGGGTCGGAGCGGATACGCAGTATTTT.

This chain uses TRBV5-6 with TRBJ2-1; D may match TRBD1 or TRBD2 (6 bases each). Germline V lookup: CDR1 SGHDT, CDR2 YYEEEE. Trimming shortened V by 4 bases and J by 0 bases, and 17 bases separated the two germline ends. The CDR3 runs 17 residues. Written as DNA, the CDR3 is TGTGCCAGCAGCGGCGGGACACCGGGGAGCTCCTACAATGAGCAGTTCTTC. Amino acid sequence: CASSGGTPGSSYNEQFF.